The 3 T cell receptor beta chains below were found in one sample sequenced in a study of OX40 agonist ivuxolimab in advanced cancers. Only in-frame clones appear in the TCRdb table, and some are missing; sequencing was by immunoSEQ multiplex PCR. The sample includes about 25,000 clones, 80% to 90% of them seen just once. The material sequenced was CD4+ or CD8+ T cells sorted from blood, taken in a trial of the OX40 agonist ivuxolimab. The origin of the receptors is an adult with an advanced solid tumor such as melanoma, head and neck, liver or kidney cancer.

V and J are TRBV30 and TRBJ2-3; unclear D gene. CDR1 GTSNPN and CDR2 SVGIG come from the germline V gene (reference sequence). There are 12 residues in the CDR3. V was pared by 4 bases and J by 3 bases, with 8 bases between. The CDR3 is CAWTLVTDTQYF. The CDR3 nucleotides read TGTGCCTGGACCCTAGTTACAGATACGCAGTATTTT.

The chain uses TRBV13 and TRBJ1-5, with TRBD1 matching over 9 bases. The CDR3 has 14 amino acids. Germline-derived CDR1 and CDR2 are PRHDT and FYEKMQ (reference sequence). J lost 5 bases, V lost 2 bases, and 1 base had no gene match. CDR3 sequence: CASSLRQGDQPQHF. The CDR3 DNA sequence: TGTGCCAGCAGCTTAAGACAGGGGGATCAGCCCCAGCATTTT.

CDR3 in DNA: TGTGCCTGGAGAGGCGGGACAGGTTGGACTGAAGCTTTCTTT. The encoded protein is CAWRGGTGWTEAFF. This chain connects TRBV30 to TRBJ1-1; 8 bases are shared with TRBD1. This CDR3 spans 14 amino acids. The ends lost 3 bases at V and 5 bases at J; junction bases unmatched: 8. CDR1 and CDR2 from the germline V gene are GTSNPN and SVGIG (reference sequence).